A selection of T cell receptor beta chains follows, all from one sample in a study of T cells in Graves' hyperthyroidism and ophthalmopathy. In TCRdb, the multiplex PCR reads were re-called with MiXCR into one record per CDR3 protein. This table holds a few hundred thousand distinct CDR3 sequences, around 25% found once. The specimen sequenced was blood. The receptors originated from a man in his fifties with Graves' hyperthyroidism. CDR3s include the opening cysteine and the closing phenylalanine or tryptophan. The order of the fields is D gene, clone size, J gene, V gene, CDR3 protein, CDR3 DNA. A D gene is named only where the DNA matches it firmly. Clone size is shown for a subset of rows, as once, few, many or a class of expanded clone.

D: -
size: -
J: TRBJ2-4
V: TRBV2
CDR3: CASAHGTDSKNIQYF
DNA: TGTGCCAGTGCACACGGCACTGATTCCAAAAACATTCAGTACTTC

D: TRBD2
size: -
J: TRBJ2-5
V: TRBV3-1
CDR3: CASSQASGGPGKYF
DNA: TGTGCCAGCAGCCAAGCTAGCGGGGGGCCAGGGAAGTACTTC

D: -
size: few
J: TRBJ2-2
V: TRBV19
CDR3: CASSGGGGVANTGELFF
DNA: TGTGCCAGTAGTGGGGGAGGGGGCGTCGCGAACACCGGGGAGCTGTTTTTT

D: TRBD2
size: few
J: TRBJ2-3
V: TRBV7-2
CDR3: CASSSPLAGFTDTQYF
DNA: TGCGCCAGCAGCTCCCCACTAGCGGGATTCACAGATACGCAGTATTTT

D: TRBD1
size: many
J: TRBJ1-2
V: TRBV12-3/TRBV12-4
CDR3: CASSSPPRGSRGYTF
DNA: TGTGCCAGCAGTTCCCCCCCCAGGGGGTCGAGAGGCTACACCTTC

D: TRBD1
size: -
J: TRBJ2-3
V: TRBV27
CDR3: CASRKTGGTDTQYF
DNA: TGTGCCAGCAGAAAAACAGGGGGCACAGATACGCAGTATTTT

D: TRBD2
size: many
J: TRBJ2-7
V: TRBV6-4
CDR3: CASSDASGPYEQYF
DNA: TGTGCCAGCAGTGACGCTAGCGGCCCCTACGAGCAGTACTTC

D: -
size: -
J: TRBJ2-5
V: TRBV12-3/TRBV12-4
CDR3: CASSYLPQEAQYF
DNA: TGTGCCAGCAGTTACCTCCCCCAAGAGGCCCAGTACTTC

D: TRBD2
size: -
J: TRBJ2-5
V: TRBV5-6
CDR3: CASTPGLAGDGETQYF
DNA: TGTGCCAGCACCCCGGGACTAGCGGGAGATGGAGAGACCCAGTACTTC

D: TRBD1
size: once
J: TRBJ2-5
V: TRBV9
CDR3: CASSPRTGLSETQYF
DNA: TGTGCCAGCAGCCCGCGGACAGGGCTTTCAGAGACCCAGTACTTC

D: TRBD2
size: few
J: TRBJ2-1
V: TRBV4-1
CDR3: CASSQGLATLDEQFF
DNA: TGCGCCAGCAGCCAAGGACTAGCGACCCTAGATGAGCAGTTCTTC

D: TRBD1
size: few
J: TRBJ2-3
V: TRBV5-5
CDR3: CASSADRVSTDTQYF
DNA: TGTGCCAGCAGCGCGGACAGGGTGAGCACAGATACGCAGTATTTT

D: TRBD2
size: few
J: TRBJ2-5
V: TRBV5-6
CDR3: CASSLRLAGGPETQYF
DNA: TGTGCCAGCAGCTTAAGACTAGCGGGAGGGCCGGAGACCCAGTACTTC

D: -
size: -
J: TRBJ2-5
V: TRBV4-1
CDR3: CASSQIRETQYF
DNA: TGCGCCAGCAGCCAGATAAGAGAGACCCAGTACTTC

D: TRBD2
size: -
J: TRBJ2-5
V: TRBV6-1
CDR3: CASSELASGRATGREETQYF
DNA: TGTGCCAGCAGTGAACTGGCTAGCGGGAGGGCCACAGGGAGAGAAGAGACCCAGTACTTC

D: -
size: -
J: TRBJ1-6
V: TRBV2
CDR3: CASSGLTQDNYNSPLHF
DNA: TGTGCCAGCAGTGGGCTAACACAGGACAATTATAATTCACCCCTCCACTTT

D: -
size: -
J: TRBJ2-7
V: TRBV11-3
CDR3: CASSLEAGYEQYF
DNA: TGTGCCAGCAGCTTAGAGGCGGGCTACGAGCAGTACTTC

D: TRBD1
size: -
J: TRBJ1-1
V: TRBV6-2/TRBV6-3
CDR3: CASSASGTGDTEAFF
DNA: TGTGCCAGCAGTGCGTCCGGGACAGGGGACACTGAAGCTTTCTTT

D: -
size: -
J: TRBJ2-1
V: TRBV5-1
CDR3: CASSLEGGRETQFF
DNA: TGCGCCAGCAGCTTGGAGGGGGGAAGAGAGACCCAGTTCTTC

D: TRBD2
size: -
J: TRBJ2-1
V: TRBV20-1
CDR3: CSASTGTSSYNEQFF
DNA: TGCAGTGCTAGTACAGGGACTAGTTCCTACAATGAGCAGTTCTTC

D: -
size: many
J: TRBJ2-1
V: TRBV9
CDR3: CASSVEGFGGNEQFF
DNA: TGTGCCAGCAGCGTAGAGGGTTTCGGAGGCAATGAGCAGTTCTTC

D: TRBD1
size: -
J: TRBJ2-7
V: TRBV3-1
CDR3: CASRMGQVNAYEQYF
DNA: TGTGCCAGCAGAATGGGACAGGTTAATGCCTACGAGCAGTACTTC

D: -
size: -
J: TRBJ1-5
V: TRBV20-1
CDR3: CSASSYSNQPQHF
DNA: TGCAGTGCTAGTAGCTATAGCAATCAGCCCCAGCATTTT

D: -
size: few
J: TRBJ2-3
V: TRBV5-1
CDR3: CASSRGQRTDTQYF
DNA: TGCGCCAGCAGCAGGGGACAACGCACAGATACGCAGTATTTT

D: -
size: -
J: TRBJ2-3
V: TRBV27
CDR3: CASSPGAPTDTQYF
DNA: TGTGCCAGCAGTCCCGGGGCCCCCACAGATACGCAGTATTTT

D: -
size: -
J: TRBJ2-3
V: TRBV27
CDR3: CASFGPTDTQYF
DNA: TGTGCCAGCTTCGGACCCACAGATACGCAGTATTTT

D: TRBD1
size: -
J: TRBJ2-5
V: TRBV6-2/TRBV6-3
CDR3: CASSNTGGRETQYF
DNA: TGTGCCAGCAGTAACACAGGGGGTCGGGAGACCCAGTACTTC

D: -
size: few
J: TRBJ2-7
V: TRBV7-8
CDR3: CASSGLGPAYEQYF
DNA: TGTGCCAGCAGCGGTCTAGGACCCGCCTACGAGCAGTACTTC

D: -
size: many
J: TRBJ1-2
V: TRBV3-1
CDR3: CASSQVWDGSYGYTF
DNA: TGTGCCAGCAGCCAAGTGTGGGACGGCTCCTATGGCTACACCTTC

D: -
size: -
J: TRBJ2-5
V: TRBV30
CDR3: CAWNSGGTTTQYF
DNA: TGTGCCTGGAATTCTGGGGGTACAACGACCCAGTACTTC

D: TRBD2
size: -
J: TRBJ2-1
V: TRBV6-2/TRBV6-3
CDR3: CASSYSLAGASNEQFF
DNA: TGTGCCAGCAGTTACTCCCTAGCGGGAGCCTCCAATGAGCAGTTCTTC

D: -
size: -
J: TRBJ2-4
V: TRBV28
CDR3: CASSLFGARPNIQYF
DNA: TGTGCCAGCAGTTTGTTCGGGGCCCGTCCGAACATTCAGTACTTC

D: TRBD2
size: many
J: TRBJ2-1
V: TRBV27
CDR3: CASSLTSGGLGEQFF
DNA: TGTGCCAGCAGTTTGACTAGCGGGGGACTCGGGGAGCAGTTCTTC

D: -
size: many
J: TRBJ2-7
V: TRBV20-1
CDR3: CSASPAGYEQYF
DNA: TGCAGTGCTAGCCCCGCGGGTTACGAGCAGTACTTC

D: -
size: many
J: TRBJ2-1
V: TRBV20-1
CDR3: CSARDESGLDYNEQFF
DNA: TGCAGTGCTAGAGATGAATCGGGACTTGACTACAATGAGCAGTTCTTC

D: TRBD2
size: -
J: TRBJ2-7
V: TRBV6-2/TRBV6-3
CDR3: CASGTSGIYYEQYF
DNA: TGTGCCAGCGGGACTAGCGGGATTTACTACGAGCAGTACTTC

D: -
size: many
J: TRBJ2-7
V: TRBV28
CDR3: CASSPQELRLYF
DNA: TGTGCCAGCAGTCCCCAAGAACTTAGGTTATACTTC

D: -
size: few
J: TRBJ2-3
V: TRBV3-1
CDR3: CASSQDLVSDMQYF
DNA: TGTGCCAGCAGCCAAGACTTAGTGTCAGATATGCAGTATTTT

D: -
size: -
J: TRBJ2-5
V: TRBV30
CDR3: CAWSRWTDQETQYF
DNA: TGTGCCTGGAGCCGATGGACAGACCAAGAGACCCAGTACTTC

D: -
size: -
J: TRBJ1-2
V: TRBV2
CDR3: CASSRDYGYTF
DNA: TGTGCCAGCAGTAGAGACTATGGCTACACCTTC

D: TRBD2
size: many
J: TRBJ2-7
V: TRBV11-2
CDR3: CASGLAGGRSYEQYF
DNA: TGTGCCAGCGGACTAGCGGGAGGACGCTCCTACGAGCAGTACTTC

D: -
size: many
J: TRBJ1-6
V: TRBV2
CDR3: CASRLGPLHF
DNA: TGTGCCAGCAGACTTGGACCCCTCCACTTT

D: TRBD2
size: -
J: TRBJ2-2
V: TRBV28
CDR3: CASSPLMSEGRTSGVNRELFF
DNA: TGTGCCAGCAGTCCGCTAATGTCCGAGGGGAGGACTAGCGGGGTAAACAGGGAGCTGTTTTTT

D: TRBD2
size: few
J: TRBJ2-1
V: TRBV9
CDR3: CASSLSGSLSNEQFF
DNA: TGTGCCAGCAGCTTGAGCGGGAGTCTTAGCAATGAGCAGTTCTTC

D: -
size: many
J: TRBJ1-2
V: TRBV6-6
CDR3: CASSYSGVYGYTF
DNA: TGTGCCAGCAGTTACTCAGGGGTCTATGGCTACACCTTC